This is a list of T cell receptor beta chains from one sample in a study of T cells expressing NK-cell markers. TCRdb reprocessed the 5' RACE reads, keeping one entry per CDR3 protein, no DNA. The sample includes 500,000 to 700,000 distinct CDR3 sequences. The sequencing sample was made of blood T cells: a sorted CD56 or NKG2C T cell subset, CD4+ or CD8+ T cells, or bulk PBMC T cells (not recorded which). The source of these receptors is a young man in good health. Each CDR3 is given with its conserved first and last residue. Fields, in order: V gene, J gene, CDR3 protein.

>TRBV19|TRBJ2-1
CASNPRPGDNEQFF
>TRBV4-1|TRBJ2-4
CASSQGPLAGKKNIQYF
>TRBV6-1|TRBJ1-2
CASSENAPIYGYTF
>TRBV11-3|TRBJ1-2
CASSQGWRDGYTF
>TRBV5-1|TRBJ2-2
CASSLEVGSAGELFF
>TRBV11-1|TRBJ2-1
CASSLEGLIGEQFF
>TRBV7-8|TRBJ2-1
CASSPRMTSGRAVLYNEQFF
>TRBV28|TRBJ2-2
CASSKSGELFF
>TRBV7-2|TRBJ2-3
CASSPLVYTQYF
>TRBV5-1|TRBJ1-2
CASSPSTPANYGYTF
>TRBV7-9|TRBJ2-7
CASSLDGFYEQYF
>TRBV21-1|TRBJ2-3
CASSKVGPGDTQYF
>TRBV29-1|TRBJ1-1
CSVEDLGQGMNTEAFF
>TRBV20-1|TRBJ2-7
CSARSPGYEQYF
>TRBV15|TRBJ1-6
CATSRDTRKTPLHF
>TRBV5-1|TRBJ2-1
CASSDKEYYNEQFF
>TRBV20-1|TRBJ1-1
CSASPQTTGSTEAFF
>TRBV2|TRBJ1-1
CASSEEGSYTEAFF
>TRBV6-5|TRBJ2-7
CASRPRAGPYEQYF
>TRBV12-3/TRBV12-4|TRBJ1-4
CASSPLSWGRDEKLFF
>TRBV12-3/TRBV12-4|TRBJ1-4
CASSLMGEASEKLFF
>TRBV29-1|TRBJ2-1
CSVGNESNEQFF
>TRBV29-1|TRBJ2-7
CSVVGRLGTYEQYF
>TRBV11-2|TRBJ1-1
CASSLVLGAAEAFF
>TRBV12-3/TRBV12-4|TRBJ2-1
CASRPSTSSEQFF
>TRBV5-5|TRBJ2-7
CASSLGSESYEQYF
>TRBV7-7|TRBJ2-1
CASSLVAGGEDEQFF
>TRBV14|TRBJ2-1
CASSDLGLASYNEQFF
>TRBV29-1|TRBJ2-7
CSAGDILGSYEQYF
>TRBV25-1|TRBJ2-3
CASRGLLATDTQYF
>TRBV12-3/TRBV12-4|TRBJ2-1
CASTEVLYNEQFF
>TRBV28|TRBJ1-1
CASSRWLVAFF
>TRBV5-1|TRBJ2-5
CASSFGLAEPETQYF
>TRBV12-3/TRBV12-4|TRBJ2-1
CASSKLLTGVDNEQFF
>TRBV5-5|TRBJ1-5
CASSPGERGNQPQHF
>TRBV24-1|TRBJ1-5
CATSDLKGWPQHF
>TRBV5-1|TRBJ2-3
CASSLRGITTDTQYF
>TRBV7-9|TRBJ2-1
CASSPGVSDEQFF
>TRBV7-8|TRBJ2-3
CASSLGYLGGDMDTQYF
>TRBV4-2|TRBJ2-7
CASRSSGNEQYF
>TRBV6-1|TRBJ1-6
CASRPGPLGSPLHF
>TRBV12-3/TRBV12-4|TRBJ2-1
CASMPFGLHIEQFF
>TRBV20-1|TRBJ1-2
CSAPPGTGGLSNYGYTF
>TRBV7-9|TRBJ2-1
CASSLPLDRAQFF
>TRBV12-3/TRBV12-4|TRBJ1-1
CASSLGPEAFF
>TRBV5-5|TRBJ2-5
CASSLPAQETQYF
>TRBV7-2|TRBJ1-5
CASSPPEGQPQHF
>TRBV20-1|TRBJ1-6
CSATGDDRDLSPLHF
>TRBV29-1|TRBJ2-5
CSAREGTVETQYF
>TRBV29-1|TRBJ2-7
CSVESRLGYEQYF
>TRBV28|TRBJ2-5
CASSFLLPDRGGGTQYF
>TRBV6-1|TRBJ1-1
CASSPTLLGQGETEAFF
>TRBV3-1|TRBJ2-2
CASSPYGFPGGELFF
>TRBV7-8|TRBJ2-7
CASTDSGTAYEQYF
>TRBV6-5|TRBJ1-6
CASRILSSLNSPLHF
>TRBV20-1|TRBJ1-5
CSARDSQGLGNQPQHF
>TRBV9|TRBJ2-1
CASSVSPTPGNEQFF
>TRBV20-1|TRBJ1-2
CSARRSGEGGYTF
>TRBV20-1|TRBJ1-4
CSARDRDREKLFF
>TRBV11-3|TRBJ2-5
CASSLGEGDQETQYF